These 20 T cell receptor beta chains were sequenced from one sample in a study of T cells after yellow fever vaccination. TCRdb called the 5' RACE reads again in MiXCR, with one record for every CDR3 protein. The data hold hundreds of thousands of distinct CDR3 sequences, with 15% to 20% observed a single time. This sample comprised PBMCs, obtained before the yellow fever booster vaccination. All receptors come from a man aged 18 to 29 who received the YFV17D yellow fever vaccine.

The gene calls are TRBV7-9 and TRBJ2-3; 10 nucleotides agree with TRBD1. Germline V CDR1 and CDR2: SEHNR, FQNEAQ (reference sequence). The CDR3 is made up of 15 amino acids. V shed 6 bases and J 2 bases; nucleotides not matched to a gene: 5. As DNA, the CDR3 is TGTGCCAGCAGAAGGGGACAGGGGCCCACAGATACGCAGTATTTT. It translates to CASRRGQGPTDTQYF.

The chain joins TRBV7-2 to TRBJ2-3; D is perhaps TRBD1 (6 bases). The germline CDR1 and CDR2 sequences are SGHTA and FQGNSA. Between the trimmed V and J ends, which lost 1 base and 2 bases, there was a span of 13 bases. This CDR3 comprises 16 residues. The CDR3 sequence: CASSLGRTAYTDTQYF. CDR3 in DNA: TGTGCCAGCAGCTTAGGCCGGACAGCGTACACAGATACGCAGTATTTT. Based on the CDR3 plus reference TRBV7-2 and TRBJ2-3, the full variable domain is GAGVSQSPSNKVTEKGKDVELRCDPISGHTALYWYRQSLGQGLEFLIYFQGNSAPDKSGLPSDRFSAERTGGSVSTLTIQRTQQEDSAVYLCASSLGRTAYTDTQYFGPGTRLTVL.

The V gene is TRBV13, the J gene TRBJ2-7; D is undetermined. V was clipped by 4 bases and J by 5 bases, with 9 bases between them. The CDR3 runs 12 residues. Per germline, CDR1 PRHDT and CDR2 FYEKMQ (reference sequence). The CDR3 is CASSSLGHEQYF. The CDR3 bases are TGTGCCAGCAGCTCCCTCGGACACGAGCAGTACTTC. The variable domain in full, completed from reference TRBV13 and TRBJ2-7, reads AAGVIQSPRHLIKEKRETATLKCYPIPRHDTVYWYQQGPGQDPQFLISFYEKMQSDKGSIPDRFSAQQFSDYHSELNMSSLELGDSALYFCASSSLGHEQYFGPGTRLTVT.

In its sample, this clonotype was seen many times. The chain links TRBV20-1 to TRBJ1-6; possibly TRBD1 for D (5 bases). V shed 5 bases and J shed 11 bases, with 19 bases lying between them. The V gene's germline CDR1 is DFQATT and CDR2 SNEGSKA (reference sequence). The CDR3 sequence is 14 residues long. The DNA for the CDR3 is TGCAGTGCTCCTGTCGGGGGGGAAGGGCCACCCCTCCACTTT. Translating gives CSAPVGGEGPPLHF.

The chain recombines TRBV5-1 with TRBJ2-7, with D tentatively TRBD1 or TRBD2 (5 bases each). The ends were cut back, 1 base at V and 4 bases at J, with 15 bases in the middle. Germline CDR1 SGHRS, CDR2 YFSETQ. CDR3 length equals 15 residues. The CDR3 DNA sequence: TGCGCCAGCAGCTTGACCGGGACGGGTGAGTACGAGCAGTACGTC. Translating it yields CASSLTGTGEYEQYV.

This clonotype appeared a few times. The J gene is TRBJ1-3, the V gene TRBV6-5, with D possibly matching TRBD1 (5 bases). V was shortened by 8 bases and J by 2 bases, with 10 bases between the two germline ends. From germline, CDR1 is MNHEY and CDR2 SVGAGI. The CDR3 is 13 amino acids. CDR3 coding DNA: TGTGCCAGCTGGAGACAGACTGGAAACACCATATATTTT. It yields the protein CASWRQTGNTIYF.

This clonotype was counted a few times. V and J are TRBV30 and TRBJ2-7; no definite D call. Germline V gene sequence: CDR1 GTSNPN, CDR2 SVGIG (reference sequence). V was shortened by 2 bases and J by 6 bases, with 14 bases between the two germline ends. CDR3 length: 13 residues. CDR3 bases: TGTGCCTGGAGTTCGGCTGGCGCGAGCGAGCAGTACTTC. Protein product: CAWSSAGASEQYF.

The chain has TRBV7-2 and TRBJ2-1; 11 nucleotides match TRBD1. The CDR3 has 15 amino acids. The V and J ends lost 4 bases and 6 bases, in that order; junction bases with no gene match: 5. The germline V gene encodes CDR1 SGHTA and CDR2 FQGNSA. CDR3 sequence: CASSSRTGGRNEQFF. CDR3 sequence (DNA): TGTGCCAGCAGCTCCCGGACAGGGGGCCGCAATGAGCAGTTCTTC.

The gene calls are TRBV15 and TRBJ2-7; the match to TRBD2 covers 8 bases. The ends lost 1 base at V and 3 bases at J; junction bases unmatched: 5. Germline values: CDR1 LNHNV, CDR2 YYDKDF (reference sequence). The CDR3 is 15 residues long. The CDR3 spells CATSRARGGNYEQYV. CDR3 nucleotide sequence: TGTGCCACCAGCAGAGCTCGGGGGGGGAACTACGAGCAGTACGTC.

This clonotype was recorded many times. The chain employs TRBV5-1 and TRBJ2-5; TRBD2 matches 14 bases. This CDR3 is 17 amino acids long. With 3 bases clipped from V and 5 bases from J, the junction kept 9 bases outside the gene matches. Germline lookup yields CDR1 SGHRS and CDR2 YFSETQ. Here the CDR3 DNA reads TGCGCCAGCAGCTGGACTAGCGGGGGGTCAGGAGGGGAGACCCAGTACTTC. Residues: CASSWTSGGSGGETQYF.

This clonotype has at least ten counts. The chain is built from TRBV7-2 and TRBJ2-1, with D uncertain. Trimming removed 2 bases at V and 5 bases at J, with 7 bases between. In germline, CDR1 is SGHTA, CDR2 FQGNSA. The CDR3 is 13 amino acids. The CDR3: CASSLIADNEQFF. In DNA form, the CDR3 reads TGTGCCAGCAGCTTAATCGCAGACAATGAGCAGTTCTTC.

This clonotype has just a few counts. The chain links TRBV6-5 to TRBJ1-2; the D gene is possibly TRBD1 (5 bases). V lost 5 bases to trimming and J lost 5 bases, with 9 bases between them. This CDR3 spans 12 amino acids. From germline, CDR1 is MNHEY and CDR2 SVGAGI. Here the CDR3 DNA reads TGTGCCAGCAGTGTAAGGGGATATGGCTACACCTTC. It translates to CASSVRGYGYTF.

This clonotype occurred a few times. This chain connects TRBV3-1 to TRBJ2-7; D is possibly TRBD2 (7 bases). CDR1 and CDR2 (germline): LGHDT, YNNKEL (reference sequence). The CDR3 extends over 20 amino acids. V lost 1 base and J 4 bases, leaving 29 bases between the germline ends. CDR3 DNA sequence: TGTGCCAGCAGCCAAGTTCCTATAGCTACCGGGGGGCAGGGAACTTACGAGCAGTACTTC. Its protein product is CASSQVPIATGGQGTYEQYF.

V and J are TRBV4-1 and TRBJ2-1, with 12 bases lining up with TRBD2. Germline trimming cut 4 bases from V and 6 bases from J; bases unmatched to any gene: 7. This CDR3 region has 16 residues. Germline loops: CDR1 MGHRA, CDR2 YSYEKL. The CDR3 DNA is TGCGCCAGCAGCCTGCGGGAGACTAGCGGGGGCAATGAGCAGTTCTTC. This codes for CASSLRETSGGNEQFF.

The chain has TRBV15 and TRBJ1-2; perhaps TRBD1 as D (5 bases). The CDR3 covers 14 residues. Trimming removed 3 bases at V and 7 bases at J, with 15 bases between. CDR1 LNHNV and CDR2 YYDKDF come from the germline V gene (reference sequence). The CDR3 region is CATSSARGAGGYTF. CDR3 nucleotides: TGTGCCACCAGCAGTGCGCGAGGGGCCGGTGGCTACACCTTC.

This clonotype was found a few times. V usage is TRBV20-1 and J usage is TRBJ2-7, with D possibly TRBD1 on 6 matching bases. In germline, CDR1 is DFQATT, CDR2 SNEGSKA (reference sequence). The CDR3 consists of 12 residues. Trimming left V 6 bases short and J 1 base short, with 10 bases between. In DNA, the CDR3 is TGCAGTGCGGCCGGACAGTCCTACGAGCAGTACGTC. Amino acid sequence: CSAAGQSYEQYV.

The gene calls are TRBV7-9 and TRBJ2-5; D is ambiguous. V lost 10 bases to trimming and J lost 1 base, with 13 bases between them. The length of the CDR3 is 13 residues. The germline V gene encodes CDR1 SEHNR and CDR2 FQNEAQ (reference sequence). CDR3 in DNA: TGTGCCACCAGAAAGCAGATCCAAGAGACCCAGTACTTC. It yields the protein CATRKQIQETQYF.

The V and J genes are TRBV28 and TRBJ1-5, with no clear D. Trimming removed 5 bases at V and 9 bases at J, with 14 bases between. The length of the CDR3 is 13 residues. The germline CDR1 and CDR2 sequences are MDHEN and SYDVKM. This CDR3 reads CASSLTTSSPQHF. CDR3 DNA sequence: TGTGCCAGCAGTCTCACGACCTCCTCGCCCCAGCATTTT.

V is TRBV6-1 and J is TRBJ1-5; the D is unclear. V lost 4 bases and J 7 bases, leaving 8 bases between the germline ends. The CDR3 runs to 12 residues. Germline-derived CDR1 and CDR2 are MNHNS and SASEGT. CDR3 residues: CASSALGQPQHF. DNA for the CDR3: TGTGCCAGCAGTGCCTTAGGGCAGCCCCAGCATTTT.

The chain employs TRBV19 and TRBJ2-3; TRBD1 matches at 9 bases. CDR1 LNHDA and CDR2 SQIVND come from the germline V gene (reference sequence). Trimming cost V 6 bases and J 6 bases; bases outside gene matches: 10. This CDR3 has 15 amino acids. CDR3 sequence (DNA): TGTGCCAGTAGCAATCTGGACAGGGGATGGGATACGCAGTATTTT. Protein: CASSNLDRGWDTQYF.